This record covers a single TCR beta chain. This record belongs to a study of blood T cell repertoires in COVID-19. Turning to the study itself: The United States, Italy and Spain were the sources of the acute and convalescent COVID-19 samples.

Living in 24 US areas, the participants were between 18 and 89 years of age. Cohort 3 recovered donors had two negative PCRs, clearance, or symptom resolution. V shed 3 bases and J shed 8 bases, with 16 bases lying between them. The CDR3 totals 13 residues. Germline CDR1 SQVTM, CDR2 ANQGSEA. Study processing details: Amplifying reference gene primers gave estimates of nucleated cell counts. The method was immunoSEQ multiplex PCR; TCRdb's version includes in-frame clones alone and lacks a portion of them. That table supplies the V and J calls and clone size; D and trimming were determined from the DNA. Of fewer than 450,000 clones listed, over 75% are singletons.

Material for sequencing was PBMCs or T cells enriched from blood (not recorded which). The TCR was taken from a woman in her thirties who had recovered from COVID-19. The chain combines TRBV29-1 with TRBJ1-2; D remains unclear. For the CDR3, the DNA is TGCAGCGTTGAGCGACACCTAACGGGGGGCTACACCTTC. Protein sequence: CSVERHLTGGYTF.